This TCR beta chain originates from a study of human thymus T cells. Study-level points and caveats: Apparent bias marked the V and J gene usage of thymic and blood repertoires. Related research has reported that thymic repertoires overlap highly among unrelated individuals.

Using immunoSEQ multiplex PCR, the repertoire was profiled, and TCRdb retains in-frame clones only, with some absent. The repertoire holds tens of thousands of clones, with roughly 96% as singletons. The trim removed 5 bases at V and 7 bases at J, leaving 8 bases unmatched. The CDR3 loop spans 15 amino acids. Germline V lookup: CDR1 SEHNR, CDR2 FQNEAQ (reference sequence). Resected material from corrective heart surgery provided the thymus tissue analysed. Infants, healthy and Finnish, who were having corrective surgery for congenital heart defects served as donors. Remarks on this clone: Its antigen remains unknown.

The chain recombines TRBV7-9 with TRBJ2-1; 10 bases agree with TRBD2. Material for sequencing was thymus tissue. The clonotype comes from a girl in the first two years of life with a congenital heart defect but otherwise immunologically healthy. The CDR3 is CASSRGTSDKNEQFF. The CDR3 nucleotides are TGTGCCAGCAGCCGCGGGACTAGCGACAAAAATGAGCAGTTCTTC.